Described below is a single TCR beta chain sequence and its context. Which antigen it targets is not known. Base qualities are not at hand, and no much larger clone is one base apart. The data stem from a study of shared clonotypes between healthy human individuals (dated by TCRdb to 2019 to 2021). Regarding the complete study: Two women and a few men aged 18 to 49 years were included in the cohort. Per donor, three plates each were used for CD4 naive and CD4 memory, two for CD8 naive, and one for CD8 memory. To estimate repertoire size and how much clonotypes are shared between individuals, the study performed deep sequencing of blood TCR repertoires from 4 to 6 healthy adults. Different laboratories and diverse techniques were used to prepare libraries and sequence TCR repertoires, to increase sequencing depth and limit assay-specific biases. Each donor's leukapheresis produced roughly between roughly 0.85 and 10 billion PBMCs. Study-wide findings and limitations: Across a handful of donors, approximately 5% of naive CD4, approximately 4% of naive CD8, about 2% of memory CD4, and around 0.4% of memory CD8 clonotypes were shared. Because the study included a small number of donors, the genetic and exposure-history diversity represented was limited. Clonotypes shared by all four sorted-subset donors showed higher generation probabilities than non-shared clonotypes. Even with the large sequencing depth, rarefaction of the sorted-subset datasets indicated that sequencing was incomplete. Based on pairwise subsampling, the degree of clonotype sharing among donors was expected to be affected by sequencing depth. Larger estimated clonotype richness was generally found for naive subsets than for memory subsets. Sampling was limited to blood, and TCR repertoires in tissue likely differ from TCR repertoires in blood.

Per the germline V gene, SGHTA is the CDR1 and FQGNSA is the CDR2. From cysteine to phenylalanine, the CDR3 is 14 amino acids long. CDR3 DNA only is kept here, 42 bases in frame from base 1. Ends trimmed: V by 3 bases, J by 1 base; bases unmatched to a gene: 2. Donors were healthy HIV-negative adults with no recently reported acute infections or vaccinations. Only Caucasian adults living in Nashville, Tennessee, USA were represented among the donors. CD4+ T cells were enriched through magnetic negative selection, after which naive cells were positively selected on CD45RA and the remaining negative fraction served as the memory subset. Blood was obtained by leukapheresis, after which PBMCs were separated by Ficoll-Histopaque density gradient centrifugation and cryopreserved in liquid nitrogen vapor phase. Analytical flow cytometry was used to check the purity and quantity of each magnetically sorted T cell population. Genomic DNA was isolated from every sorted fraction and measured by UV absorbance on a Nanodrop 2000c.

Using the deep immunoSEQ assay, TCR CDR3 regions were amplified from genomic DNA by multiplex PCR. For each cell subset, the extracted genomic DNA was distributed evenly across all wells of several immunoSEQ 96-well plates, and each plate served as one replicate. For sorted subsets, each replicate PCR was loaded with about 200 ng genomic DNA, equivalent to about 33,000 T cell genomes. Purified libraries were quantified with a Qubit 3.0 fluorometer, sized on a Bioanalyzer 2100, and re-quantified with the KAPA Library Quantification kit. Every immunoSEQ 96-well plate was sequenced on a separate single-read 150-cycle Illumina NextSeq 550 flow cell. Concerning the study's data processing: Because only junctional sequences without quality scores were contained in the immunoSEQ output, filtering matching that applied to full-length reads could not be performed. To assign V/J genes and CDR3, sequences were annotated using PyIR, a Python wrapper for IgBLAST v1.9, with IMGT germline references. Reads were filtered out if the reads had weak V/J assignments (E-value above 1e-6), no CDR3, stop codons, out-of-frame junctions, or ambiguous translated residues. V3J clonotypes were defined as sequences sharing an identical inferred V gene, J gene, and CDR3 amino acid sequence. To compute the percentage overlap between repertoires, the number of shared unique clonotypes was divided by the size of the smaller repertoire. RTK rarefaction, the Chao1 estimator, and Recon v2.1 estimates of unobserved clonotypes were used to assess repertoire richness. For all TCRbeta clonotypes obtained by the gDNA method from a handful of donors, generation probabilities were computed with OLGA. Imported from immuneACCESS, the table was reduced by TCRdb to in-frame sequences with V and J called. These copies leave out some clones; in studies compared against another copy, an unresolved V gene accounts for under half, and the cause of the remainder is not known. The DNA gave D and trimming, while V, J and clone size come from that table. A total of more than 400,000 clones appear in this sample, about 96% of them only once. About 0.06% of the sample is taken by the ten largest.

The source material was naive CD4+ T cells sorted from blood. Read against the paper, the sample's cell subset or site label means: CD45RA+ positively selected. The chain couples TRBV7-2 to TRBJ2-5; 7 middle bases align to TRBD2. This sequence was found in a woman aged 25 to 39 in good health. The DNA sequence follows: TGTGCCAGCAGCTTTCAGCGGGGCCAAGAGACCCAGTACTTC. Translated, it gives CASSFQRGQETQYF.